This T cell receptor beta chain is from a study of lymphopenia after photon versus proton radiotherapy. Regarding the study as a whole: Proton therapy kept repertoires fairly stable, unlike photons, which gained effector/memory cells. Better survival with proton therapy was suggested as possible, not demonstrated. A bigger post-nadir fall in TCR diversity correlated inversely with survival time in deceased patients.

To note about this clone: Its specificity is unknown.

CDR3 length: 19 residues. V dropped 6 bases and J dropped 1; count of bases not matched to a gene: 19. Germline V gene data show CDR1 as LNHDA and CDR2 as SQIVND (reference sequence). Sequenced by immunoSEQ multiplex PCR; TCRdb stores in-frame clones only, minus some. The sample includes 60,000 or so clones, 87% of them seen just once. Sequencing used peripheral blood, obtained from a patient treated with proton-based radiotherapy. V gene TRBV19 combines with J gene TRBJ2-3; 7 bases line up with TRBD1. The sequence was collected from an elderly man with esophageal cancer. CDR3 amino acids: CASRRHRGQTTLRTDTQYF. DNA for the CDR3: TGTGCCAGTAGGAGACACCGGGGACAGACTACTTTACGCACAGATACGCAGTATTTT.